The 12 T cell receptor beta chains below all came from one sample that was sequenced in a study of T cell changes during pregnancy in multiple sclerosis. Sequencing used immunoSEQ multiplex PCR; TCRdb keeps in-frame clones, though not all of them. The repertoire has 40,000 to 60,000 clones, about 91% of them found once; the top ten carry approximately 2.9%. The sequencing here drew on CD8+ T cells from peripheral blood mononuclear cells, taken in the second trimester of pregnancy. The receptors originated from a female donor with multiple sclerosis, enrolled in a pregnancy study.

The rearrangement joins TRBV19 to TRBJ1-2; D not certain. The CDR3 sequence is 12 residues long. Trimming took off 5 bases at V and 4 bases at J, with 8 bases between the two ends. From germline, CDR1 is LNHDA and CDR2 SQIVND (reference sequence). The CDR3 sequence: CASSRDSYGYTF. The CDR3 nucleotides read TGTGCCAGTAGTCGGGATAGCTATGGCTACACCTTC. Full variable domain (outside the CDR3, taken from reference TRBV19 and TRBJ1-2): DGGITQSPKYLFRKEGQNVTLSCEQNLNHDAMYWYRQDPGQGLRLIYYSQIVNDFQKGDIAEGYSVSREKKESFPLTVTSAQKNPTAFYLCASSRDSYGYTFGSGTRLTVV.

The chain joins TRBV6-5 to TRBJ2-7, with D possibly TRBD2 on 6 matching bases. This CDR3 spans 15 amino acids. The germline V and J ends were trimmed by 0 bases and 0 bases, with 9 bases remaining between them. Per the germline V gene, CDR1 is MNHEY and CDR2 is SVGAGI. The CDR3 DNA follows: TGTGCCAGCAGTTACTCTAGCGGTGGCTCCTACGAGCAGTACTTC. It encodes CASSYSSGGSYEQYF.

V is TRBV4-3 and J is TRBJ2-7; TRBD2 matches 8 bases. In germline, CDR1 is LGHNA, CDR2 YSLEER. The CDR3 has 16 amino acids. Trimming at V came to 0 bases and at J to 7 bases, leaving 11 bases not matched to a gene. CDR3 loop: CASSQDWSGGPREQYF. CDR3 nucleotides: TGCGCCAGCAGCCAAGATTGGAGCGGGGGCCCCAGGGAGCAGTACTTC.

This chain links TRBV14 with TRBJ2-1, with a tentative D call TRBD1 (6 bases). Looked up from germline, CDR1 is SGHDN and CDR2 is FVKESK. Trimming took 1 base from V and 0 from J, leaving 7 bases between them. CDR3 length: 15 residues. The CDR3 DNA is TGTGCCAGCAGCCAAGGCAGGGGCTCCTACAATGAGCAGTTCTTC. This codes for CASSQGRGSYNEQFF. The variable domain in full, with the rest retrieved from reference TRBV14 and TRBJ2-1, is EAGVTQFPSHSVIEKGQTVTLRCDPISGHDNLYWYRRVMGKEIKFLLHFVKESKQDESGMPNNRFLAERTGGTYSTLKVQPAELEDSGVYFCASSQGRGSYNEQFFGPGTRLTVL.

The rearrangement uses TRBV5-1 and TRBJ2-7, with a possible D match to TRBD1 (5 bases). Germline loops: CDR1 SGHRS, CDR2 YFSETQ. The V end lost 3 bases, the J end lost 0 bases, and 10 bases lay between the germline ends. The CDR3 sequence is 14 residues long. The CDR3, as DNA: TGCGCCAGCAGCTACAGACAGAGCTCCTACGAGCAGTACTTC. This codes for CASSYRQSSYEQYF.

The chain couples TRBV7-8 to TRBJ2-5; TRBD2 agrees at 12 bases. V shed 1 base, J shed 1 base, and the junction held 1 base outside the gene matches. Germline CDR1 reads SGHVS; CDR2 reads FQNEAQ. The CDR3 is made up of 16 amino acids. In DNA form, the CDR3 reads TGTGCCAGCAGCTTAGGACTAGCGGGGGTCCAAGAGACCCAGTACTTC. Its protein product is CASSLGLAGVQETQYF.

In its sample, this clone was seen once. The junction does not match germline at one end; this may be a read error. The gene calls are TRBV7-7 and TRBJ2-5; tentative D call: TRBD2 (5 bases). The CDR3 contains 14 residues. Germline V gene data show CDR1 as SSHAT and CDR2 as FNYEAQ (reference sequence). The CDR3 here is CASSLGSLRETQYF. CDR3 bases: TGTGCTAGCAGCTTAGGGAGCCTTCGAGAGACCCAGTACTTC.

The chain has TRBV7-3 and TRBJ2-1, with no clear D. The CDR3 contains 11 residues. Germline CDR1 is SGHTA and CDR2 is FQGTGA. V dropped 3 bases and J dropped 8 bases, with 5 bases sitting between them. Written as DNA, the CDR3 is TGTGCCAGCAGCTTGGCTGATGAGCAGTTCTTC. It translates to CASSLADEQFF.

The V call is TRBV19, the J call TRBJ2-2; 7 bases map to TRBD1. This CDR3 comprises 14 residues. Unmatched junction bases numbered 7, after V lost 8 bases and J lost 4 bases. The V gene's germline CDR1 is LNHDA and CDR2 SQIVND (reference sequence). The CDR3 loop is CASRGGDPTGELFF. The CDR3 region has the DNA TGTGCCAGTCGAGGGGGCGATCCCACCGGGGAGCTGTTTTTT.

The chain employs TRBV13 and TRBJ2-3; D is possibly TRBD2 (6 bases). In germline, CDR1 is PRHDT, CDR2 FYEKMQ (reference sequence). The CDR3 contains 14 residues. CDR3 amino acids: CAASGGASTDTQYF. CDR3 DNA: TGTGCAGCATCCGGCGGGGCTAGCACAGATACGCAGTATTTT.

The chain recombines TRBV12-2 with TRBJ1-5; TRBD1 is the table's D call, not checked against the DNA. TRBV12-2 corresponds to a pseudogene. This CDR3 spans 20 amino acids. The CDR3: CASRLGWQGCFFGRVQPQHF. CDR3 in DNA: TGTGCAAGTCGCTTAGGGTGGCAGGGATGTTTTTTTGGCCGAGTTCAGCCCCAGCATTTT.

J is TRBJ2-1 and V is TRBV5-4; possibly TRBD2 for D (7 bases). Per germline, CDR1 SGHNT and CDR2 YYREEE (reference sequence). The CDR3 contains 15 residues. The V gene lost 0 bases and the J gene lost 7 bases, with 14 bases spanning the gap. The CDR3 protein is CASSLGGGAHNEQFF. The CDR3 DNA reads TGTGCCAGCAGCTTGGGTGGGGGGGCACATAATGAGCAGTTCTTC.